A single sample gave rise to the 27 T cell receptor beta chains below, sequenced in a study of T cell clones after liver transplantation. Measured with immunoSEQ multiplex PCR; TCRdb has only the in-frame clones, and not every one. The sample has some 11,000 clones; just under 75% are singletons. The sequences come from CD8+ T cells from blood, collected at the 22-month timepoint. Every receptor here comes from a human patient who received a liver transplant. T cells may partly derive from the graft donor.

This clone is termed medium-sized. This chain's CDR3 is CASGNLGRKETQYF. The DNA for the CDR3 is TGTGCCAGCGGTAACCTCGGACGGAAAGAGACCCAGTACTTC. The rearrangement uses TRBV14 and TRBJ2-5; D remains unclear. The germline gives CDR1 SGHDN, CDR2 FVKESK. The CDR3 extends over 14 amino acids. The ends were cut back, 8 bases at V and 3 bases at J, with 16 bases in the middle.

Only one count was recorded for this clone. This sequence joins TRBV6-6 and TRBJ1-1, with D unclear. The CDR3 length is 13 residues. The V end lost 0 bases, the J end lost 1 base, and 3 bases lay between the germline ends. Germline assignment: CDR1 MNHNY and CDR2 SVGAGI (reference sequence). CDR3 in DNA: TGTGCCAGCAGTTACTCTACGAACACTGAAGCTTTCTTT. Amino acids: CASSYSTNTEAFF.

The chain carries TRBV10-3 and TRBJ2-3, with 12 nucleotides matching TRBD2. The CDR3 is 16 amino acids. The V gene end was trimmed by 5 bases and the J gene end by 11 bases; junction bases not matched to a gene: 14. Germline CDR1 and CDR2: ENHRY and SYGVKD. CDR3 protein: CAISPSLAGGPGGQYF. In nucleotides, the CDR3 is TGTGCCATCAGTCCCTCGCTAGCGGGAGGGCCGGGGGGGCAGTATTTT.

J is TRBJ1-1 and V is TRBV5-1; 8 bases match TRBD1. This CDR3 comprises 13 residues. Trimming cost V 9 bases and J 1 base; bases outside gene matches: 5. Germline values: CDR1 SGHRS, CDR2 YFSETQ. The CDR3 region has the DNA TGCGCCACCGGACAGGGCGGGAACACTGAAGCTTTCTTT. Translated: CATGQGGNTEAFF. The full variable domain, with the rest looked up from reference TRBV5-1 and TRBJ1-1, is KAGVTQTPRYLIKTRGQQVTLSCSPISGHRSVSWYQQTPGQGLQFLFEYFSETQRNKGNFPGRFSGRQFSNSRSEMNVSTLELGDSALYLCATGQGGNTEAFFGQGTRLTVV.

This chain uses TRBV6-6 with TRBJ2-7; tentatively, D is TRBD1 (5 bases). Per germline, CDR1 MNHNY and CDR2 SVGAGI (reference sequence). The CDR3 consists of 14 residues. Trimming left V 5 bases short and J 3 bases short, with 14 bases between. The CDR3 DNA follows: TGTGCCAGCAGTGAGTTCTGGGGCGGCTACGAGCAGTACTTC. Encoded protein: CASSEFWGGYEQYF.

The CDR3 reads CASSAGGGALDTQYF. The CDR3 DNA follows: TGTGCCAGCAGCGCTGGCGGGGGGGCCTTGGATACGCAGTATTTT. The V gene is TRBV9, the J gene TRBJ2-3; TRBD2 agrees at 9 bases. This CDR3 contains 15 residues. The V gene's germline CDR1 is SGDLS and CDR2 YYNGEE. V was pared by 3 bases and J by 6 bases, with 8 bases of the junction left unmatched.

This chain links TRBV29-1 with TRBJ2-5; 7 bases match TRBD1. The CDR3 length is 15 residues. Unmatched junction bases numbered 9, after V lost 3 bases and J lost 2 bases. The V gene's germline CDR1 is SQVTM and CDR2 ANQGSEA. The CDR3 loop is CSVDGRTGAQETQYF. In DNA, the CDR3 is TGCAGCGTTGATGGCCGGACAGGTGCACAAGAGACCCAGTACTTC.

The CDR3 loop is CASSGTDNTEAFF. The CDR3 DNA follows: TGTGCCAGCAGTGGGACGGATAACACTGAAGCTTTCTTT. The rearrangement uses TRBV28 and TRBJ1-1; a possible D gene is TRBD1 (5 bases). Germline CDR1 MDHEN, CDR2 SYDVKM. The CDR3 has 13 amino acids. V was cut by 5 bases and J by 2 bases, with 9 bases left in between.

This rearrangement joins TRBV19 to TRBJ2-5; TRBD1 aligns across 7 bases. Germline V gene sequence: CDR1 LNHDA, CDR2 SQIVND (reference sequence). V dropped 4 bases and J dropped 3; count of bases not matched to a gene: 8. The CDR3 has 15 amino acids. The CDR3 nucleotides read TGTGCCAGTAGTAAATCCGGGACAGCTGAAGAGACCCAGTACTTC. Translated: CASSKSGTAEETQYF.

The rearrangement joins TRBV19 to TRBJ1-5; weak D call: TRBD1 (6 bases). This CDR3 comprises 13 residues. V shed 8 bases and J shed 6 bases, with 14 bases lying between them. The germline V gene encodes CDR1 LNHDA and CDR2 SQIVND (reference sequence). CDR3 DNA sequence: TGTGCCAGTCAAAGGGGGGCGAGTCAGCCCCAGCATTTT. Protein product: CASQRGASQPQHF.

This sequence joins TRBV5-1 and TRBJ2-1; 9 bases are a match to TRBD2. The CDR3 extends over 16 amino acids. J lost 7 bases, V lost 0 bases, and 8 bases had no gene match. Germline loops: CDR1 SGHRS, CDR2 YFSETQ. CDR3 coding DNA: TGCGCCAGCAGCTTGGTAGGCGGGGGGGCCGAGAATGAGCAGTTCTTC. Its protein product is CASSLVGGGAENEQFF. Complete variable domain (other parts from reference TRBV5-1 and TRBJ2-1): KAGVTQTPRYLIKTRGQQVTLSCSPISGHRSVSWYQQTPGQGLQFLFEYFSETQRNKGNFPGRFSGRQFSNSRSEMNVSTLELGDSALYLCASSLVGGGAENEQFFGPGTRLTVL.

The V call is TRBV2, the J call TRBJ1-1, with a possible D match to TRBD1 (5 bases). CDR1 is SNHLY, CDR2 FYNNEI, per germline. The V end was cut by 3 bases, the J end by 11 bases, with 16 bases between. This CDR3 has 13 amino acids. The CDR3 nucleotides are TGTGCCAGCAGTGAGAGTGTCGCATCAGGGGCTTTCTTT. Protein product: CASSESVASGAFF.

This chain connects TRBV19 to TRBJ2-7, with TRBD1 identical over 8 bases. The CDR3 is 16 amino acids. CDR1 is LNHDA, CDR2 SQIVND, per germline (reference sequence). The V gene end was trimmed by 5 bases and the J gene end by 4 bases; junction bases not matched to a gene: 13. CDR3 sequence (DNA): TGTGCCAGTAGTGATATCGGACAGGGTGAGGTTTACGAGCAGTACTTC. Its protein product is CASSDIGQGEVYEQYF. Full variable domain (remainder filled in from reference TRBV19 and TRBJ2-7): DGGITQSPKYLFRKEGQNVTLSCEQNLNHDAMYWYRQDPGQGLRLIYYSQIVNDFQKGDIAEGYSVSREKKESFPLTVTSAQKNPTAFYLCASSDIGQGEVYEQYFGPGTRLTVT.

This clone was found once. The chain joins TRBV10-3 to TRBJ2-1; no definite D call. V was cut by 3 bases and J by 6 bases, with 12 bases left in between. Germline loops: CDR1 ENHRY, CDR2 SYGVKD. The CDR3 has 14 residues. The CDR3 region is CAISERDFGNEQFF. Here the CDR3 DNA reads TGTGCCATCAGTGAAAGGGATTTCGGCAATGAGCAGTTCTTC.

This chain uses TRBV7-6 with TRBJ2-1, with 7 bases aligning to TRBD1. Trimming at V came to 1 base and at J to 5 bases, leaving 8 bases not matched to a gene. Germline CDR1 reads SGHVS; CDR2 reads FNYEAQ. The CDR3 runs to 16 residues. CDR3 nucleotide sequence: TGTGCCAGCAGCTTAGATCCGGGACAGTACGACAATGAGCAGTTCTTC. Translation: CASSLDPGQYDNEQFF.

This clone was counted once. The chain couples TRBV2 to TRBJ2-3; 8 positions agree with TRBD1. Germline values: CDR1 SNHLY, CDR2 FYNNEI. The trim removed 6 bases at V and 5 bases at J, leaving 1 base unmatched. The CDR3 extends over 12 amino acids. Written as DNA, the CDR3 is TGTGCCAGCAGGGGGACAGGAGATACGCAGTATTTT. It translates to CASRGTGDTQYF.

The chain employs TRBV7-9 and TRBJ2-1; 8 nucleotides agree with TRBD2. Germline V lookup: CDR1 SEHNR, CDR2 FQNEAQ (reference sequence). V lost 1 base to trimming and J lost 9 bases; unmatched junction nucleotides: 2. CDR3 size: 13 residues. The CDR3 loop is CASSLVGGAEQFF. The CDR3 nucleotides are TGTGCCAGCAGCTTAGTCGGGGGGGCTGAGCAGTTCTTC. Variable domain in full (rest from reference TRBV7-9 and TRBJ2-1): DTGVSQNPRHKITKRGQNVTFRCDPISEHNRLYWYRQTLGQGPEFLTYFQNEAQLEKSRLLSDRFSAERPKGSFSTLEIQRTEQGDSAMYLCASSLVGGAEQFFGPGTRLTVL.

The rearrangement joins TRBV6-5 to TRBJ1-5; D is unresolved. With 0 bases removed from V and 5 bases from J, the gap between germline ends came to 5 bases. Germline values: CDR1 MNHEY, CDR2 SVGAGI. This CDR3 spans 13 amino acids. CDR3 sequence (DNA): TGTGCCAGCAGTTACTCGAGAGATCAGCCCCAGCATTTT. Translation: CASSYSRDQPQHF.

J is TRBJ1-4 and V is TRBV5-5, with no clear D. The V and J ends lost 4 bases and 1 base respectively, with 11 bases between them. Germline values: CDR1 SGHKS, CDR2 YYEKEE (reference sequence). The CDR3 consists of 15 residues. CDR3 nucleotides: TGTGCCAGCAGCCACGAAGGCGGAACTAATGAAAAACTGTTTTTT. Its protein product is CASSHEGGTNEKLFF.

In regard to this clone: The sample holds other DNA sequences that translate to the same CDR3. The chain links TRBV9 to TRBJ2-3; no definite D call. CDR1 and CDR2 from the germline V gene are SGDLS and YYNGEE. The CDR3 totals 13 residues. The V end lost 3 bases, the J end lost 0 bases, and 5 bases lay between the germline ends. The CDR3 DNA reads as TGTGCCAGCAGCGGTTATAGCACAGATACGCAGTATTTT. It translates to CASSGYSTDTQYF.

The CDR3 here is CASSATGPRAHEQYF. The DNA for the CDR3 is TGTGCCAGCAGTGCCACCGGGCCCCGTGCCCACGAGCAGTACTTC. J is TRBJ2-7 and V is TRBV6-6; D gene ambiguous. Germline V gene sequence: CDR1 MNHNY, CDR2 SVGAGI (reference sequence). Between the trimmed V and J ends, which lost 5 bases and 5 bases, there was a span of 19 bases. The CDR3 sequence is 15 residues long.

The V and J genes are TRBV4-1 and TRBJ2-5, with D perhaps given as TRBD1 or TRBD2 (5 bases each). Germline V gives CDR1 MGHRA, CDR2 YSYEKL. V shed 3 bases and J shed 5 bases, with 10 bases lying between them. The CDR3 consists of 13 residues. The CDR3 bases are TGCGCCAGCAGCCAGGGGGTGGGCGAGACCCAGTACTTC. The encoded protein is CASSQGVGETQYF.

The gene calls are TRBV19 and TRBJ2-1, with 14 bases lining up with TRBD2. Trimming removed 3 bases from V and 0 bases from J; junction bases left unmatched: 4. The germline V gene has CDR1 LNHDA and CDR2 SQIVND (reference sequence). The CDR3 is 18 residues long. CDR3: CASSMRLAGGRSYNEQFF. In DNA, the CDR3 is TGTGCCAGTAGTATGAGACTAGCGGGGGGGCGCTCCTACAATGAGCAGTTCTTC.

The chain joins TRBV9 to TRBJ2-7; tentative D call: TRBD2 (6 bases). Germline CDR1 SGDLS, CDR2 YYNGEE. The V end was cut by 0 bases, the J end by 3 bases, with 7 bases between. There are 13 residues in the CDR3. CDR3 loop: CASSVGGDYEQYF. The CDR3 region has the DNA TGTGCCAGCAGCGTAGGGGGGGACTACGAGCAGTACTTC.

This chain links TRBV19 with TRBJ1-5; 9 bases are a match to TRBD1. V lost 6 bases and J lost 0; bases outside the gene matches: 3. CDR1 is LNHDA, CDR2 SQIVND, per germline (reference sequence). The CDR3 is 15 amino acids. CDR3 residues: CASRLQGASNQPQHF. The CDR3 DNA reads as TGTGCCAGTAGACTACAGGGGGCTAGCAATCAGCCCCAGCATTTT.

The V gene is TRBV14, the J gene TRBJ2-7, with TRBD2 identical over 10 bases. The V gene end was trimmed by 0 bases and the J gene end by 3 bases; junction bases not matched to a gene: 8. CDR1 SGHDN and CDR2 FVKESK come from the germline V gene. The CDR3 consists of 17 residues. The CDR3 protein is CASSQEFVAGGYYEQYF. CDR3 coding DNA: TGTGCCAGCAGCCAAGAATTTGTAGCGGGGGGCTACTACGAGCAGTACTTC.

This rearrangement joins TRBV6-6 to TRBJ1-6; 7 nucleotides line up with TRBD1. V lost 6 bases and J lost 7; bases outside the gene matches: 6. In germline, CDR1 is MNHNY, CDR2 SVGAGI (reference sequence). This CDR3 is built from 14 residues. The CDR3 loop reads CASRKTGRNSPLHF. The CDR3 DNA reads TGTGCCAGCAGGAAGACAGGGAGGAATTCACCCCTCCACTTT.